Here is one TCR beta chain with its context. This sample was taken from a study of technical replicates of blood from a few donors. Some clones are missing from TCRdb's copy, which holds only in-frame ones; the method was immunoSEQ multiplex PCR. The sample lists 70,000 to 85,000 clones; about 97% were seen once. Per germline, CDR1 ENHRY and CDR2 SYGVKD. The CDR3 length is 16 residues. V shed 4 bases and J shed 5 bases, with 21 bases lying between them. The sequence derives from a human donor in good health. The sample comprised T cells isolated from PBMCs. The chain joins TRBV10-3 to TRBJ2-7, with D perhaps TRBD1 (5 bases). As DNA, the CDR3 is TGTGCCATCAGTGTGGTCCCCTTAACAGGATCCCACGAGCAGTACTTC. It yields the protein CAISVVPLTGSHEQYF.